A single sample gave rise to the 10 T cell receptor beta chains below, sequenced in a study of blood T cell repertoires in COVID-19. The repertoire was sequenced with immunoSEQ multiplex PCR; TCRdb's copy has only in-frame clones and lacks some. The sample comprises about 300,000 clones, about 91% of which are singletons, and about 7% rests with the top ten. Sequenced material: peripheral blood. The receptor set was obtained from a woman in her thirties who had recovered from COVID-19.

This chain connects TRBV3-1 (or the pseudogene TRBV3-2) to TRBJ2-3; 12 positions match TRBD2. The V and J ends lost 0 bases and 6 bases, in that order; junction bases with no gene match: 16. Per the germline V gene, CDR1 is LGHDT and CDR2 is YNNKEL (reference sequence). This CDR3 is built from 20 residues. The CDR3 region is CASSQDGSSGLAGRSDTQYF. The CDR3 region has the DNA TGTGCCAGCAGCCAAGATGGATCCTCTGGACTAGCGGGGCGCAGCGATACGCAGTATTTT.

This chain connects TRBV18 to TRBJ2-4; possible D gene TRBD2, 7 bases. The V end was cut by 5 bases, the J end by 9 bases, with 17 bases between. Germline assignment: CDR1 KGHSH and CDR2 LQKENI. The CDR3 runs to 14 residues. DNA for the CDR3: TGTGCCAGCTCAACAACTGCGGGGGCGACCATTCAGTACTTC. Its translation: CASSTTAGATIQYF.

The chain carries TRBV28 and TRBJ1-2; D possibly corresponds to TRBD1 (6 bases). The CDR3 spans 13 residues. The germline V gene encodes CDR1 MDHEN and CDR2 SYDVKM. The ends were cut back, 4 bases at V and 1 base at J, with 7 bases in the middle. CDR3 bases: TGTGCCAGCAGTTCCAGGGGTAACTATGGCTACACCTTC. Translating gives CASSSRGNYGYTF.

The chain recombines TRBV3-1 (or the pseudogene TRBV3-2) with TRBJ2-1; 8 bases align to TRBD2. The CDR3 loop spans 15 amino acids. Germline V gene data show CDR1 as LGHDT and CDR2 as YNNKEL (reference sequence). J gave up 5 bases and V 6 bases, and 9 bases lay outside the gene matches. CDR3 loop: CASSPWGSGDNEQFF. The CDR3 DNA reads TGTGCCAGCAGTCCTTGGGGTAGCGGGGACAATGAGCAGTTCTTC.

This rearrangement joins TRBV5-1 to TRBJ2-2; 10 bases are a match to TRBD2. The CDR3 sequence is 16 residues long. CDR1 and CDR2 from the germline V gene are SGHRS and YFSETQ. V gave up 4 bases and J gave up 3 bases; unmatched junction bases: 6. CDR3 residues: CASSLGLAKDTGELFF. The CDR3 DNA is TGCGCCAGCAGCCTGGGACTAGCGAAGGACACCGGGGAGCTGTTTTTT.

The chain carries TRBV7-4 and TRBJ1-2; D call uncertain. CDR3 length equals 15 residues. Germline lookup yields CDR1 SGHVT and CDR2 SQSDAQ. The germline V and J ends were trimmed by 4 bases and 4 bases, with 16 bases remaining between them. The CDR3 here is CASSSAGVFFYGYTF. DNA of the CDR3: TGTGCCAGCAGCTCCGCGGGTGTGTTCTTCTATGGCTACACCTTC. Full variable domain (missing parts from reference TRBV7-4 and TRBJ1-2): GAGVSQSPRYKVAKRGRDVALRCDSISGHVTLYWYRQTLGQGSEVLTYSQSDAQRDKSGRPSGRFSAERPERSVSTLKIQRTEQGDSAVYLCASSSAGVFFYGYTFGSGTRLTVV.

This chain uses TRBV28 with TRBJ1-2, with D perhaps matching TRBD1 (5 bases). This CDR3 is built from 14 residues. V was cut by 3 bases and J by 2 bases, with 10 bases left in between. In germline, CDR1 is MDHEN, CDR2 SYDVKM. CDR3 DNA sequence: TGTGCCAGCAGTTTGATGACAGAGAACTATGGCTACACCTTC. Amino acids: CASSLMTENYGYTF.

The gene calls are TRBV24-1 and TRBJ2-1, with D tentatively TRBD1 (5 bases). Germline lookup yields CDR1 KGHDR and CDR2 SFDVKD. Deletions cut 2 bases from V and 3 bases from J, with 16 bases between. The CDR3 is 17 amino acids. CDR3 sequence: CATSDYRPGLGYNEQFF. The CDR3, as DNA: TGTGCCACCAGTGATTACAGGCCCGGGCTAGGCTACAATGAGCAGTTCTTC.

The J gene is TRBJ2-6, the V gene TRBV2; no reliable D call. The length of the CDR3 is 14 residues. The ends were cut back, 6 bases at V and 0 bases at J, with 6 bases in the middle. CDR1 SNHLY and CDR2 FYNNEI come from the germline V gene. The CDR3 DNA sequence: TGTGCCAGCAGGCGAAACTCTGGGGCCAACGTCCTGACTTTC. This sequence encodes CASRRNSGANVLTF.

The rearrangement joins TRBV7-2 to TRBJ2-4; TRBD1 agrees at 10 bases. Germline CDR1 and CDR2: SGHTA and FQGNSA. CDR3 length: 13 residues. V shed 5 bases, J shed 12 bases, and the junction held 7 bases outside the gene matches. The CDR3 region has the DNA TGTGCCAGCAGCCTACCGGACAGGGGGGGTCAGTACTTC. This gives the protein CASSLPDRGGQYF.